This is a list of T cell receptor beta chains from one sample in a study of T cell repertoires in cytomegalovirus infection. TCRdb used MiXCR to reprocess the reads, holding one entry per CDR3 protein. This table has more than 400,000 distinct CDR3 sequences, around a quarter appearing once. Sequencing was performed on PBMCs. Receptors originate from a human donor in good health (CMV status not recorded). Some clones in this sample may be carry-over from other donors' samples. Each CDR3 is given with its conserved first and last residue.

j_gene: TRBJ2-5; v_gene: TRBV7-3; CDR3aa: CASSRPGGRETQYF
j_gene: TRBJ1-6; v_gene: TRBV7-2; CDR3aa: CASSPDRVGSPLHF
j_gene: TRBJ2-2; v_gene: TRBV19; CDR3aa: CASRPWASGNTGELFF
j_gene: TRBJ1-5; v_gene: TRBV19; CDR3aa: CASSLTGGRPYSNQPQHF
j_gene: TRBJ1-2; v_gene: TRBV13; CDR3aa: CASSFWENYGYTF
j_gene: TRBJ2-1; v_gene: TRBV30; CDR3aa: CAWSGEGTSYNEQFF
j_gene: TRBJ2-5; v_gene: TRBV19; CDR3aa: CASSVWGGQETQYF
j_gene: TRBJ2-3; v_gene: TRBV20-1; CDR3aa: CSASGGATDTQYF
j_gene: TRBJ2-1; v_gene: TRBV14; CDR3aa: CASSQDWGLAGANYNEQFF
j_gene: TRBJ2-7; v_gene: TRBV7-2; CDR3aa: CASSLTDSHYEQYF
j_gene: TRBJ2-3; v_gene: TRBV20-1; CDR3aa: CSAVSGRAEDTQYF
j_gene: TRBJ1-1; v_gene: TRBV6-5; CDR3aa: CASSYDTDTEAFF
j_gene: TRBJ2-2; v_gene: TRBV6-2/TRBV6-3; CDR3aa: CASSYWGQPLLNTGELFF
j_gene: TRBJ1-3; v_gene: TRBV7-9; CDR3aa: CASSFGRIGARGNTIYF
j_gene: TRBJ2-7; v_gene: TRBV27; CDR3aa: CASSWGVTSYEQYF
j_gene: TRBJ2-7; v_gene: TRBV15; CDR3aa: CATSRARAGQSYEQYF
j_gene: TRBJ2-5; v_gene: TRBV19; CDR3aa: CASSTGGRQETQYF
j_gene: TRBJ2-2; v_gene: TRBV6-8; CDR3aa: CASSYFWGNTGELFF
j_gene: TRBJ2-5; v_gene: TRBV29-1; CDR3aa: CSVTGPRGETQYF
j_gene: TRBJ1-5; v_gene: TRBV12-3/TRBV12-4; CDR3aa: CASSLDGLSNQPQHF
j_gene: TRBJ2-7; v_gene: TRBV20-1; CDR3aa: CSAREGQDPYEQYF
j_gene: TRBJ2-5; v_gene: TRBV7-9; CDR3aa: CASSLQREWETQYF
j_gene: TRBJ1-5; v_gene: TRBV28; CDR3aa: CASSPAGGQSNQPQHF
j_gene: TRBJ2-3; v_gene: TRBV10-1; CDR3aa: CASSSRTRGPTDTQYF
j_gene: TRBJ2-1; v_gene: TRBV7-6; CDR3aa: CASSDDRGDNEQFF
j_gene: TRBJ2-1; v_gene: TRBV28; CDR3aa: CASSPKWDFSSYNEQFF
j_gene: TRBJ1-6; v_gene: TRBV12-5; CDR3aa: CASGSPQGARSSPLHF
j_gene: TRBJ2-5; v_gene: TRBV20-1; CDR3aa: CSAQLIAGVGETQYF
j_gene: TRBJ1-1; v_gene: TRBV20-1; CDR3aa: CSASTGGGTEAFF
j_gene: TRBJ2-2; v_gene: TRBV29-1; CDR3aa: CSVGLAGSGGELFF
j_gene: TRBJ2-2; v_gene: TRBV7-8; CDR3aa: CASSLDGRGATTGELFF
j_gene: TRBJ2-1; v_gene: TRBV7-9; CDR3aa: CASSTTAGGPDEQFF
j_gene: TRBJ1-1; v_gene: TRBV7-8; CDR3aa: CASSLGRGVNTEAFF
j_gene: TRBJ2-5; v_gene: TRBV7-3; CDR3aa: CASSLTGQGVVETQYF
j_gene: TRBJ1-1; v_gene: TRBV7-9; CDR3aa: CASSWLGGAGTEAFF
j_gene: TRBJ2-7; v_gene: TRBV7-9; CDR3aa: CASSRSGTGPWQYF
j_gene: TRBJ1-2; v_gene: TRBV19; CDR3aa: CASKPEDILNYGYTF
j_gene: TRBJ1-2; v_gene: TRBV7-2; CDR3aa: CASSLAQGAYGYTF
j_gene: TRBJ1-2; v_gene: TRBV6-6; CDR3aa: CASSRDRAYGYTF
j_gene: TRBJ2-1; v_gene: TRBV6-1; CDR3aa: CASKFSGENEQFF